The clone carrying this T cell receptor beta chain has ten or more counts. What it binds is not known. These data originate in a study of human T cells and chemical hapten exposure. Study details: Patch tests put 0.01% DPC on the upper back, and the results were checked at 6 days. Points from the study as a whole: In comparison with controls, expanded TCRs gave rise to a significantly larger number of large CDR3 similarity clusters.

The germline V gene encodes CDR1 MDHEN and CDR2 SYDVKM. V lost 5 bases and J 2 bases, leaving 16 bases between the germline ends. The length of the CDR3 is 15 residues. Unique molecular identifiers were affixed to discrete cDNA molecules within the library. TCRdb re-derived calls from the RACE reads in MiXCR, one entry per CDR3 protein. Among about 360,000 distinct CDR3 sequences listed, 6% to 8.5% were seen once. As to time point: patch test 1, 2 weeks after DPC sensitization. The treatment here: therapeutic diphenylcyclopropenone sensitization with weekly scalp DPC. This sample comprised whole blood, obtained in connection with sensitization to the hapten diphenylcyclopropenone (DPC). The source is a woman under 30 with alopecia areata. Some clones in this sample may be carry-over from other donors' samples. V and J are TRBV28 and TRBJ2-7, with D perhaps matching TRBD1 or TRBD2 (6 bases each). This CDR3 reads CASSPMLRGAYEQYF. The CDR3, as DNA: TGTGCCAGCAGTCCCATGTTAAGGGGGGCCTACGAGCAGTACTTC.